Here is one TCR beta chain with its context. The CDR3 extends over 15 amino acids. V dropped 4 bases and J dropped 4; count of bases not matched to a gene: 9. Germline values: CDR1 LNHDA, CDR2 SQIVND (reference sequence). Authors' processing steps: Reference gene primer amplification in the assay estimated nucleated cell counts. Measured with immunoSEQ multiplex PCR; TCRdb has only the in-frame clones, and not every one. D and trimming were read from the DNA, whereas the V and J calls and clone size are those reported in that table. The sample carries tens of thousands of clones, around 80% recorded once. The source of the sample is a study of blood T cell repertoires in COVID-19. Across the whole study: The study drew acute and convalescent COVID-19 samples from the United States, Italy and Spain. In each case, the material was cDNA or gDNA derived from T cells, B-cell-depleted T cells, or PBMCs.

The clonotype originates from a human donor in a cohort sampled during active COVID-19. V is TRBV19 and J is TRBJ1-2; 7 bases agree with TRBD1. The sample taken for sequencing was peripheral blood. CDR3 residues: CASSRGTETFYGYTF. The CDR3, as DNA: TGTGCCAGTAGTAGAGGGACAGAGACTTTCTATGGCTACACCTTC.